This T cell receptor (beta chain) was recorded in a study of response to subunit inactivated influenza vaccine. Trimming left V 0 bases short and J 3 bases short, with 15 bases between. CDR1 is LGHNA, CDR2 YSLEER, per germline. This CDR3 has 17 residues. MiXCR, run by TCRdb on the RT-PCR reads, gives a single entry per CDR3 protein. Of hundreds of thousands of distinct CDR3 sequences in the sample, roughly 14% were seen once. Specimen: PBMCs from blood, collected 14 to 15 days before vaccination. The rearrangement links TRBV4-3 to TRBJ2-1, with TRBD2 as a possible D gene (5 bases). This TCR derives from a man in his fifties who received an inactivated influenza vaccine. CDR3 protein: CASSQDLSSGGYNEQFF. CDR3 in DNA: TGCGCCAGCAGCCAAGATCTATCGAGCGGTGGCTACAATGAGCAGTTCTTC.